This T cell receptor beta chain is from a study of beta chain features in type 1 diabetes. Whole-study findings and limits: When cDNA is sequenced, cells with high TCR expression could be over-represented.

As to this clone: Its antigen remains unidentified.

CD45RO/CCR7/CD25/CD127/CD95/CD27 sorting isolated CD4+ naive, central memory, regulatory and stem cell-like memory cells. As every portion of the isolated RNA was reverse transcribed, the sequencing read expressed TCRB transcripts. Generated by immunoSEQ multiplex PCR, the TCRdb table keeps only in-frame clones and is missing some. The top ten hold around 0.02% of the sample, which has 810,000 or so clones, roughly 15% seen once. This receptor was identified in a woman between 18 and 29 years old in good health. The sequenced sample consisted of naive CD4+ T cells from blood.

The CDR3 is CASSTGLATDTQYF. The CDR3 nucleotides read TGTGCCAGCTCAACGGGACTAGCTACAGATACGCAGTATTTT. V and J are TRBV18 and TRBJ2-3; TRBD2 aligns across 9 bases. The CDR3 consists of 14 residues. Trimming cost V 5 bases and J 3 bases; bases outside gene matches: 3. CDR1 and CDR2 from the germline V gene are KGHSH and LQKENI.